This TCR beta chain was obtained from a study of T cells after yellow fever vaccination. The TCR cDNA carried a universal primer site and UMIs from 5'RACE template switching. TCRdb reprocessed the 5' RACE reads via MiXCR and lists one record per CDR3 protein. The repertoire includes about 400,000 distinct CDR3 sequences, around 10% of them detected once, and 18% sits in the top ten. Notes on the study in general: A small share of clonotypes appeared in both CD4 and CD8 compartments. FACS-sorted repertoires might harbor abundant contaminating clonotypes from the bulk population. Reappearance after the booster was seen for most primary-vaccination clones, at 96% CD4 and 85% to 90% CD8.

This clonotype turned up a few times. Its specificity is not known. Unmatched junction bases numbered 13, after V lost 3 bases and J lost 3 bases. This CDR3 is built from 18 residues. Germline V gene sequence: CDR1 LNHNV, CDR2 YYDKDF (reference sequence). The starting material was PBMCs, obtained on the day of the first yellow fever vaccination. The chain couples TRBV15 to TRBJ1-2; 10 nucleotides align to TRBD1. The receptor was derived from a man between 18 and 29 years old who received the YFV17D yellow fever vaccine. CDR3 sequence (DNA): TGTGCCACCAGCAGCCCCCGGCGGGACAGGGGATTCGACTATGGCTACACCTTC. Protein product: CATSSPRRDRGFDYGYTF.